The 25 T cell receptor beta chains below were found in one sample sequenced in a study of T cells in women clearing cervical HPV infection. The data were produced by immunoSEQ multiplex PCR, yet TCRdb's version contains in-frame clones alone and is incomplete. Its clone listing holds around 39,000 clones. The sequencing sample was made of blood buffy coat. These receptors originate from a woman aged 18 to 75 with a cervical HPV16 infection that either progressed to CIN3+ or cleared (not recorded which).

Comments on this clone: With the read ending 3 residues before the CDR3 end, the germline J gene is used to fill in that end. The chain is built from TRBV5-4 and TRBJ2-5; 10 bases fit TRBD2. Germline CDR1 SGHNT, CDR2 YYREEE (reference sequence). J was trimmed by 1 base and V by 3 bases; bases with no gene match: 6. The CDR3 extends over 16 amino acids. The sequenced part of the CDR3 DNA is TGTGCCAGCAGCTCATCCGGGACTAGCGCCCAAGAGACC. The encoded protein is CASSSSGTSAQET. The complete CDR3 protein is CASSSSGTSAQETQYF.

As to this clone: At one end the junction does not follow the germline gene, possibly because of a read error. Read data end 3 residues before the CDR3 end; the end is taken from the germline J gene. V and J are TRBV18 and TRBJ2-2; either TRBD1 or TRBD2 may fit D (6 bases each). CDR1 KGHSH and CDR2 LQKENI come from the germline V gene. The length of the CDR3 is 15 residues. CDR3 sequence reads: CSSSPQQGGTGELFF. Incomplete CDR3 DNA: TGTTCCAGCTCACCACAACAGGGAGGAACCGGGGAG.

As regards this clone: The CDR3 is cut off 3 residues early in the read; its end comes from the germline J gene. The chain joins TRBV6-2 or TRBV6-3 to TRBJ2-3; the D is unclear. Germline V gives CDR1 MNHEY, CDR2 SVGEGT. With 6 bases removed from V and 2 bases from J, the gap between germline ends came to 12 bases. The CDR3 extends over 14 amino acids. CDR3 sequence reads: CASRFSRITDTQYF. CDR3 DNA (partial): TGTGCCAGCAGATTCAGTCGAATCACAGATACG.

The CDR3 protein is CASSQASGTGYNEQFF. The DNA read from the CDR3 is TGTGCCAGCAGCCAAGCTAGCGGGACCGGATACAATGAG. This chain connects TRBV3-1 (or the pseudogene TRBV3-2) to TRBJ2-1; 9 bases are a match to TRBD2. The CDR3 goes on 3 residues after the read ends, and that part is filled in from the germline J gene. The CDR3 covers 16 residues. Unmatched junction bases numbered 5, after V lost 1 base and J lost 4 bases. Germline values: CDR1 LGHDT, CDR2 YNNKEL (reference sequence).

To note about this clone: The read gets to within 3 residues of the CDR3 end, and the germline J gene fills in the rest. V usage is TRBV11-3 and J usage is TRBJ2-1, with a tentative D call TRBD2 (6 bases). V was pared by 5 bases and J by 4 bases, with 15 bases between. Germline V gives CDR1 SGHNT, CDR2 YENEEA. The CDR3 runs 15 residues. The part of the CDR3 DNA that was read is TGTGCCAGCAGCCCACCGGGGGTGGCGTACAATGAG. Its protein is CASSPPGVAYNE. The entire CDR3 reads CASSPPGVAYNEQFF. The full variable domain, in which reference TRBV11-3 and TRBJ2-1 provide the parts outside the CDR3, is EAGVVQSPRYKIIEKKQPVAFWCNPISGHNTLYWYLQNLGQGPELLIRYENEEAVDDSQLPKDRFSAERLKGVDSTLKIQPAELGDSAVYLCASSPPGVAYNEQFFGPGTRLTVL.

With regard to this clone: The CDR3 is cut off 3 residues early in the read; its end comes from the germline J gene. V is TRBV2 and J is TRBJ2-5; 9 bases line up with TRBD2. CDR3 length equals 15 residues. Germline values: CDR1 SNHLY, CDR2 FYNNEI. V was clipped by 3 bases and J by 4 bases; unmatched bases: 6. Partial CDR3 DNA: TGTGCCAGCAGTGACTTAGCGGGAGAGGCAGAGACC. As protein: CASSDLAGEAET. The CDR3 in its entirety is CASSDLAGEAETQYF.

The DNA read from the CDR3 is TGCAGTGCTAGAGTATCGGACAGGGGCTCCTACGAG. Translating gives CSARVSDRGSYE. The entire CDR3 protein reads CSARVSDRGSYEQYF. V is TRBV20-1 and J is TRBJ2-7; 9 bases map to TRBD1. The read ends 3 residues shy of where the CDR3 ends; the end is completed using the germline J gene. V gave up 1 base and J gave up 0 bases; unmatched junction bases: 4. CDR3 length equals 15 residues. CDR1 and CDR2 (germline): DFQATT, SNEGSKA (reference sequence).

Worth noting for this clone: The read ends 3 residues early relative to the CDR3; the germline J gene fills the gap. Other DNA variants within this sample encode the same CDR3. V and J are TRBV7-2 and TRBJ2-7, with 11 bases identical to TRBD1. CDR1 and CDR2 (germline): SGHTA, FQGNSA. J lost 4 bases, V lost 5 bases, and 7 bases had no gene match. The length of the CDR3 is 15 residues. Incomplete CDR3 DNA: TGTGCCAGCAGCCCACGGACAGGGGGCGAATACGAG. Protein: CASSPRTGGEYE. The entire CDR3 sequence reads CASSPRTGGEYEQYF.

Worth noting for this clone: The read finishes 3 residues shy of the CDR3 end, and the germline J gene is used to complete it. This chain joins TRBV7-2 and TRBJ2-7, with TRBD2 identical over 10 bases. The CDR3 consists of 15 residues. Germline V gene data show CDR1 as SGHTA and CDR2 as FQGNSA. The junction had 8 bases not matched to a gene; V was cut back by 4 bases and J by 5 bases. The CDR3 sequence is CASSYTPGTSDEQYF. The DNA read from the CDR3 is TGTGCCAGCAGCTACACCCCCGGGACTAGCGACGAG.

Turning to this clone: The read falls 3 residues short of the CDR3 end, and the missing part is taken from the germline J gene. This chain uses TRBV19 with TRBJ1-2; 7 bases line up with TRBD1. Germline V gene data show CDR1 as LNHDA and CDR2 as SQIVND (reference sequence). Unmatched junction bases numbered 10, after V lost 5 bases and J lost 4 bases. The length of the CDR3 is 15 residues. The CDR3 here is CASSVGQATSYGYTF. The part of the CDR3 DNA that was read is TGTGCCAGTAGTGTAGGACAGGCCACATCCTATGGC.

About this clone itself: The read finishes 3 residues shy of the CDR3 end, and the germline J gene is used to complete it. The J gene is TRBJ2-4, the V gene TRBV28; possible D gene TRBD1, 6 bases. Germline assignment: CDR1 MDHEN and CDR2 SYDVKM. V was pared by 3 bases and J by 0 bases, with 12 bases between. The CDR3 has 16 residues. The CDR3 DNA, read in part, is TGTGCCAGCAGTTTTGGGGGCCTTGGAGCCAAAAACATT. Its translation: CASSFGGLGAKNI. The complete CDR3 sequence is CASSFGGLGAKNIQYF.

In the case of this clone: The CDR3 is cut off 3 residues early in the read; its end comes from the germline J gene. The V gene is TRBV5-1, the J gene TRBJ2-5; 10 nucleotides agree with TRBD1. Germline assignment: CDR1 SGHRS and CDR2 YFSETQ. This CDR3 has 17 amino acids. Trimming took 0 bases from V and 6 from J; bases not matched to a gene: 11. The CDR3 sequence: CASSLDTLTGGIKTQYF. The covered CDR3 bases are TGCGCCAGCAGCTTGGACACCTTGACAGGGGGCATAAAGACC.

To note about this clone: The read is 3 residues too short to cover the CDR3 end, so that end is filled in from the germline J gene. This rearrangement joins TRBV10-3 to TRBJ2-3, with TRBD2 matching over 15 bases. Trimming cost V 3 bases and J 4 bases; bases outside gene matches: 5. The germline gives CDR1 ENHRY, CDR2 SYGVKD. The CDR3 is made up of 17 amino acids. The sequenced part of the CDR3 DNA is TGTGCCATCAGTGATTGGACTAGCGGGAGGGCCTCAGATACG. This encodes CAISDWTSGRASDT. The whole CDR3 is CAISDWTSGRASDTQYF.

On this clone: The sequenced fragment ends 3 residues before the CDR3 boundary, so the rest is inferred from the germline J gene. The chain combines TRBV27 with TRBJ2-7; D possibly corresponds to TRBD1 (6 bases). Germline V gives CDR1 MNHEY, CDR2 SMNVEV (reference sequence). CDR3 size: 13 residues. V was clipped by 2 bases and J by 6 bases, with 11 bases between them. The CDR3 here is CASSLNRDTEQYF. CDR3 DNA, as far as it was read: TGTGCCAGCAGTTTAAACAGGGATACCGAG.

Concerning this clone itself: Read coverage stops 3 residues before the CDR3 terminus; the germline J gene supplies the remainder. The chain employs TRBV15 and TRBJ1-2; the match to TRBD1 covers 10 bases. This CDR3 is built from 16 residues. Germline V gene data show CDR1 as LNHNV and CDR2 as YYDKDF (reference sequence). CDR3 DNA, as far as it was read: TGTGCCACCAGCGATGCCCTGACAGGGGGCGTTTGGGGC. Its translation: CATSDALTGGVWG. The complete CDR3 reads CATSDALTGGVWGYTF.

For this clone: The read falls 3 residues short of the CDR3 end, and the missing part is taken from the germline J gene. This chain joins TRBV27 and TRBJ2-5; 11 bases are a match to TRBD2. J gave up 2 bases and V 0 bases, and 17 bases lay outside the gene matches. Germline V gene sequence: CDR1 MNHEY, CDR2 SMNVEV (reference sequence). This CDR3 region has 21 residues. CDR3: CASSLSYHTLTSGSTQETQYF. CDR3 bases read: TGTGCCAGCAGTTTATCGTACCACACGCTCACTAGCGGGAGTACGCAAGAGACC.

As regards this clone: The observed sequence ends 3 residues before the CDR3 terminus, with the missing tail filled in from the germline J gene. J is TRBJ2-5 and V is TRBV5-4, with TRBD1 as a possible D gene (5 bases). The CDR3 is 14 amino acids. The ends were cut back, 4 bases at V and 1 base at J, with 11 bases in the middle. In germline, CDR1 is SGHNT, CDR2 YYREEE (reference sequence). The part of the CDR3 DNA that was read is TGTGCCAGCAGCCCTACCAGGGCCCAAGAGACC. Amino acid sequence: CASSPTRAQET. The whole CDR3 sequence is CASSPTRAQETQYF. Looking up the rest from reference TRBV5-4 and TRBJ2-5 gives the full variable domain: ETGVTQSPTHLIKTRGQQVTLRCSSQSGHNTVSWYQQALGQGPQFIFQYYREEENGRGNFPPRFSGLQFPNYSSELNVNALELDDSALYLCASSPTRAQETQYFGPGTRLLVL.

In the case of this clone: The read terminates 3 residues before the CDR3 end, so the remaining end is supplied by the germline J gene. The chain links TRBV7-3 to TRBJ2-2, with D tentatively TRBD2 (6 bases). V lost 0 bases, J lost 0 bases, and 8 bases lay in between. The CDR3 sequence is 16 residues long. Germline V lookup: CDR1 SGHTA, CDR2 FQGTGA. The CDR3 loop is CASSLTRDSNTGELFF. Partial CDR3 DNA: TGTGCCAGCAGCTTAACGCGGGACTCGAACACCGGGGAG.

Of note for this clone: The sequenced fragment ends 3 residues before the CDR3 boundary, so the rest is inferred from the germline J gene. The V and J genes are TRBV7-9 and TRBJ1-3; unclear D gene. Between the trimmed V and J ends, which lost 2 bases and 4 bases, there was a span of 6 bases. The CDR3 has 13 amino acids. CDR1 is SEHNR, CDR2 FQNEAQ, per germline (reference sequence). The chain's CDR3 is CASSLYTGNTIYF. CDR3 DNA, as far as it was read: TGTGCCAGCAGCTTATACACAGGAAACACC.

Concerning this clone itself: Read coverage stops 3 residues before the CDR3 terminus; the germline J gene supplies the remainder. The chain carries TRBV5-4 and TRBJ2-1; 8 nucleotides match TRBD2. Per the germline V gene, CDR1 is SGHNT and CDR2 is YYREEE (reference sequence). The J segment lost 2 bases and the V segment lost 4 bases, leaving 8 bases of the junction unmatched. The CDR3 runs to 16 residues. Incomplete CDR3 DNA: TGTGCCAGCAGCGCTGCTAGCGGGCAGGCCTACAATGAG. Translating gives CASSAASGQAYNE. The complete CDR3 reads CASSAASGQAYNEQFF. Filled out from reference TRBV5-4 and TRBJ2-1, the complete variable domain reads ETGVTQSPTHLIKTRGQQVTLRCSSQSGHNTVSWYQQALGQGPQFIFQYYREEENGRGNFPPRFSGLQFPNYSSELNVNALELDDSALYLCASSAASGQAYNEQFFGPGTRLTVL.

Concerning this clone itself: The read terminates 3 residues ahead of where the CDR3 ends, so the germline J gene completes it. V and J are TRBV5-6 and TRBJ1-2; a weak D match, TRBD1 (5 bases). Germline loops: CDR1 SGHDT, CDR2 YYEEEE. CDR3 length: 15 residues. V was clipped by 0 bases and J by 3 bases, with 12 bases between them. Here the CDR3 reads CASSLVRGNDYGYTF. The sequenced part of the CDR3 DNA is TGTGCCAGCAGCTTGGTTAGGGGTAATGACTATGGC.

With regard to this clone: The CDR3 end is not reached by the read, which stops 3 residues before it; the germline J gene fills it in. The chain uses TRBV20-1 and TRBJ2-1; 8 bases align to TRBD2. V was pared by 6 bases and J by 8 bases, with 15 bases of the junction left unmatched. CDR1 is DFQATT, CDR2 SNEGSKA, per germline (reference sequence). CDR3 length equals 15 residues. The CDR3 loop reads CSAGSGRGVSDEQFF. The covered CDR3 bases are TGCAGTGCCGGTTCGGGGCGGGGGGTTTCAGATGAG.

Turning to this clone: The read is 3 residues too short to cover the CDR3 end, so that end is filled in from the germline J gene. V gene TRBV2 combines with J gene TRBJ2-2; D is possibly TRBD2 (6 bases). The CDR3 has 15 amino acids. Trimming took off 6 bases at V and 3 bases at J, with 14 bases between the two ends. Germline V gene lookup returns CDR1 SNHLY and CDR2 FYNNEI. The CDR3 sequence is CASSERGGDTGELFF. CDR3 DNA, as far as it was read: TGTGCCAGCAGCGAGAGAGGCGGGGACACCGGGGAG.

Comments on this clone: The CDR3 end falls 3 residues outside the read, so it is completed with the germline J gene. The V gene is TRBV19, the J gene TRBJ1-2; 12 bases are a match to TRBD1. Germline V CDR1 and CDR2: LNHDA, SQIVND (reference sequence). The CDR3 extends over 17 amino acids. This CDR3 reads CASSIMGTGGAQGGYTF. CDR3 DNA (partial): TGTGCCAGTAGTATTATGGGGACAGGGGGCGCCCAGGGGGGC.

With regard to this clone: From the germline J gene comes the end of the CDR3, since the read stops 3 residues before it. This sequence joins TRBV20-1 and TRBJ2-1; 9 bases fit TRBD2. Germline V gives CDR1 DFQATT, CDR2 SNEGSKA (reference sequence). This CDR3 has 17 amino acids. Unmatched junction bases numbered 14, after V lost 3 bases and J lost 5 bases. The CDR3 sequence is CSASWAGGPDGDNEQFF. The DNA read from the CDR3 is TGCAGTGCTAGTTGGGCGGGGGGGCCGGACGGAGACAATGAG.